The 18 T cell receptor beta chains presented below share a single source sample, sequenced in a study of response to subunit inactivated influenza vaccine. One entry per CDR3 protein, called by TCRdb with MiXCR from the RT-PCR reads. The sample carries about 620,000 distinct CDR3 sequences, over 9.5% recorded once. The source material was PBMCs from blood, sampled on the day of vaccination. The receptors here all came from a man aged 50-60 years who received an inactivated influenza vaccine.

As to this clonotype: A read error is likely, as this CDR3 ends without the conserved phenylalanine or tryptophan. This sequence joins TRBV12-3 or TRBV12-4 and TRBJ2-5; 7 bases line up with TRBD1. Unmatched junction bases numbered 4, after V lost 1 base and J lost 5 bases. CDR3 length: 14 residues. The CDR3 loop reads CASSLGQGRETQYL. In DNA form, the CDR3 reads TGTGCCAGCAGTTTAGGACAGGGTAGGGAGACCCAGTACCTC.

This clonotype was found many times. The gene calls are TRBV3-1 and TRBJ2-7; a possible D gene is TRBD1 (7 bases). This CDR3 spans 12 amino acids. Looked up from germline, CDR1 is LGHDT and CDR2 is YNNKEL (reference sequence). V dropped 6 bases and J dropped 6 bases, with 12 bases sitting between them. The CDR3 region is CASSSGGGEQYF. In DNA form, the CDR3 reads TGTGCCAGCAGTTCAGGGGGAGGCGAGCAGTACTTC.

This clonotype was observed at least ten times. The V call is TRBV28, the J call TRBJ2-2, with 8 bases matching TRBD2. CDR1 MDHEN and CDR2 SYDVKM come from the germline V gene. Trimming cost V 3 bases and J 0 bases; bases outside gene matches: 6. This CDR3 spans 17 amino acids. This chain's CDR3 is CASSFNLGGANTGELFF. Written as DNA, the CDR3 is TGTGCCAGCAGTTTCAATCTCGGGGGGGCGAACACCGGGGAGCTGTTTTTT.

CDR3: CASSQDKAAGGGYEQYF. DNA of the CDR3: TGTGCCAGCAGCCAAGATAAGGCAGCGGGAGGAGGGTACGAGCAGTACTTC. The chain couples TRBV3-1 to TRBJ2-7; 9 bases are shared with TRBD2. The trim removed 0 bases at V and 4 bases at J, leaving 10 bases unmatched. CDR3 size: 17 residues. The germline V gene encodes CDR1 LGHDT and CDR2 YNNKEL (reference sequence).

CDR3 protein: CASSPTSWTYEQYF. CDR3 DNA sequence: TGCGCCAGCAGCCCGACTAGCTGGACCTACGAGCAGTACTTC. This rearrangement joins TRBV5-1 to TRBJ2-7; TRBD2 agrees at 7 bases. V gave up 4 bases and J gave up 2 bases; unmatched junction bases: 6. Germline V gene sequence: CDR1 SGHRS, CDR2 YFSETQ. This CDR3 is 14 amino acids long.

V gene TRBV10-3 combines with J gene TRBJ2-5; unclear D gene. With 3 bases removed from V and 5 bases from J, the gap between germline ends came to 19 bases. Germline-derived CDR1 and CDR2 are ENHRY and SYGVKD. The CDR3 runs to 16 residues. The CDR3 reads CAISDPGAASRETQYF. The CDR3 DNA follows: TGTGCCATCAGTGACCCGGGCGCTGCGAGTCGGGAGACCCAGTACTTC.

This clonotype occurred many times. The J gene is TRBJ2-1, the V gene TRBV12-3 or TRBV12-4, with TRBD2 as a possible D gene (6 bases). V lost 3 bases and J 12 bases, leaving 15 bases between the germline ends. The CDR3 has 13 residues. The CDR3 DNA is TGTGCCAGCAGTTTTGAGGGAGGCGGTGGGCAGTTCTTC. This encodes CASSFEGGGGQFF.

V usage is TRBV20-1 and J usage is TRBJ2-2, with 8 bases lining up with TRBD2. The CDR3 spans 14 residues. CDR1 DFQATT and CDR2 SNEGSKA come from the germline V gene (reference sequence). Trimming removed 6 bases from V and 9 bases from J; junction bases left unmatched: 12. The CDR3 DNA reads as TGCAGTGCCGGGGGGGTTTTGAGCAACCGGGAGCTGTTTTTT. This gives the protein CSAGGVLSNRELFF.

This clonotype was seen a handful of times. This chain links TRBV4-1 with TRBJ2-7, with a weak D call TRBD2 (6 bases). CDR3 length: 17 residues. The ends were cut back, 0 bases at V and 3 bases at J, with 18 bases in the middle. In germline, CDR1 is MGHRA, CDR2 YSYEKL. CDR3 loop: CASSQEIGTQKNYEQYF. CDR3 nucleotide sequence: TGCGCCAGCAGCCAAGAGATCGGGACTCAAAAAAACTACGAGCAGTACTTC.

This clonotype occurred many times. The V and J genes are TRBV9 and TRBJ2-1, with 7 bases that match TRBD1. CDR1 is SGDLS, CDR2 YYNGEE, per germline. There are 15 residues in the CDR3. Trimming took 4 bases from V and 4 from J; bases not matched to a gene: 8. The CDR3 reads CASSLDEGQYNEQFF. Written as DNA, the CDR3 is TGTGCCAGCAGCCTTGACGAGGGACAGTACAATGAGCAGTTCTTC.

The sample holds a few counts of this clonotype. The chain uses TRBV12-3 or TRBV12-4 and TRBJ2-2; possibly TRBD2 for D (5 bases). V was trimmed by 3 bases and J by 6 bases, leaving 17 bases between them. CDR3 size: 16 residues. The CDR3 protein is CASSFSTTGVPGELFF. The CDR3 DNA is TGTGCCAGCAGTTTCTCGACCACCGGGGTTCCCGGGGAGCTGTTTTTT.

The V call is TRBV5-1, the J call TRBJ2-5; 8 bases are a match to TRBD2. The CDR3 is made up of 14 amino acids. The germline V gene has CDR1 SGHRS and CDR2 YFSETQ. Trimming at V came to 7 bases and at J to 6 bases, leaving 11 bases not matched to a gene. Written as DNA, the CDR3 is TGCGCCAGCCAAGCGACTAGCGTTACGCAGACCCAGTACTTC. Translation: CASQATSVTQTQYF. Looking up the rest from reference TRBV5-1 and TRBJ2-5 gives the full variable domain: KAGVTQTPRYLIKTRGQQVTLSCSPISGHRSVSWYQQTPGQGLQFLFEYFSETQRNKGNFPGRFSGRQFSNSRSEMNVSTLELGDSALYLCASQATSVTQTQYFGPGTRLLVL.

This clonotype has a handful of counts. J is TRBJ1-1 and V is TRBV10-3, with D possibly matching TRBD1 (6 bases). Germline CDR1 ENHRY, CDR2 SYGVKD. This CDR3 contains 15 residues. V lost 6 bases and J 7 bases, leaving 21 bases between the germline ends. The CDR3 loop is CAIRGVGRGAGEAFF. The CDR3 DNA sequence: TGTGCCATCAGAGGCGTAGGCAGGGGTGCGGGTGAAGCTTTCTTT.

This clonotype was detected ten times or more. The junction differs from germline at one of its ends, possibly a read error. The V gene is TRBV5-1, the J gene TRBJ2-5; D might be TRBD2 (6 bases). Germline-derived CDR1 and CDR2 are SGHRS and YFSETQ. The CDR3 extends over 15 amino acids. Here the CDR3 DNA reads TGTGCCAGCAGCCAAGGGACTTCGGGCCAAGAGACCCAGTACTTC. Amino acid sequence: CASSQGTSGQETQYF. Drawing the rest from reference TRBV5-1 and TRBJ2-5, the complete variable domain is KAGVTQTPRYLIKTRGQQVTLSCSPISGHRSVSWYQQTPGQGLQFLFEYFSETQRNKGNFPGRFSGRQFSNSRSEMNVSTLELGDSALYLCASSQGTSGQETQYFGPGTRLLVL.

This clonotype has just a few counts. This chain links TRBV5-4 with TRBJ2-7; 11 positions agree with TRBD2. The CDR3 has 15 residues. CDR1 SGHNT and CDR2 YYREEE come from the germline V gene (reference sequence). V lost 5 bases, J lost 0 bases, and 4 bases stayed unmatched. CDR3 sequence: CASRGGLADSYEQYF. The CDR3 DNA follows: TGTGCCAGCAGGGGGGGACTAGCGGACTCCTACGAGCAGTACTTC.

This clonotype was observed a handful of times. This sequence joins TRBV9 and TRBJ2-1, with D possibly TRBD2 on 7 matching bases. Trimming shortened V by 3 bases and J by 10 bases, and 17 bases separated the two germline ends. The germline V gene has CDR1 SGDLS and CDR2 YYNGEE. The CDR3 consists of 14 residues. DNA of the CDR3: TGTGCCAGCAGCGCCGGGGGGCCTAGCGGAGAGCAGTTCTTC. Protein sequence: CASSAGGPSGEQFF.

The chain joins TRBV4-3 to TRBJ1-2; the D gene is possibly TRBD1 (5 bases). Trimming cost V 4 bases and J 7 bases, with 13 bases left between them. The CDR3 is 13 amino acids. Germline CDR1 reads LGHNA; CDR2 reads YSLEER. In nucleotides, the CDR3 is TGCGCCAGCAGCCCCCGGGGGGGAGGTGGCTACACCTTC. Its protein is CASSPRGGGGYTF.

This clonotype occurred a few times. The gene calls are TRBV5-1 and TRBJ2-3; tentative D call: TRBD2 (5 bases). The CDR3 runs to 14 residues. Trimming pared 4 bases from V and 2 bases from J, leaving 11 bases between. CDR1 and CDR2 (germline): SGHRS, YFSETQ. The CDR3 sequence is CASSPDSFTDTQYF. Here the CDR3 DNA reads TGCGCCAGCAGCCCGGACTCTTTCACAGATACGCAGTATTTT. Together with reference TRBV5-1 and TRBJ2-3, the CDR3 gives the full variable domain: KAGVTQTPRYLIKTRGQQVTLSCSPISGHRSVSWYQQTPGQGLQFLFEYFSETQRNKGNFPGRFSGRQFSNSRSEMNVSTLELGDSALYLCASSPDSFTDTQYFGPGTRLTVL.